These 17 T cell receptor beta chains share one sample of origin, sequenced in a study of blood T cells in healthy people across ages. It was with a sample-barcoded 5' primer and a J-beta primer mix that a second PCR of about 6 to 12 cycles was run. TCRdb reprocessed the 5' RACE reads via MiXCR and lists one record per CDR3 protein. The repertoire holds around 1,000,000 distinct CDR3 sequences, with roughly two fifths as singletons. The sequencing input was blood. The receptors were gathered from a man between 18 and 35 years old in good health.

On this clonotype itself: At one of its ends the junction is not consistent with the germline gene, which may arise from a read error. The chain employs TRBV12-3 or TRBV12-4 and TRBJ2-3; 11 nucleotides line up with TRBD2. The CDR3 spans 15 residues. This CDR3 is CASSFSGGAGDAQYF. The CDR3 nucleotides are TGTGCCAGCAGTTTTAGCGGGGGGGCAGGAGATGCGCAGTATTTT.

Turning to this clonotype: Given a much more abundant clone one base away, this may be a read error. The chain combines TRBV20-1 with TRBJ2-7; D perhaps matches TRBD1 (6 bases). There are 11 residues in the CDR3. Germline values: CDR1 DFQATT, CDR2 SNEGSKA (reference sequence). V dropped 6 bases and J dropped 7 bases, with 13 bases sitting between them. The CDR3 sequence is CSAPGDNEQYF. The CDR3 DNA reads TGCAGTGCCCCCGGGGACAATGAGCAGTACTTC.

In this sample, this clonotype turned up many times. The chain is built from TRBV12-3 or TRBV12-4 and TRBJ1-5, with D possibly being TRBD1 (5 bases). The CDR3 has 17 residues. The ends were cut back, 5 bases at V and 0 bases at J, with 17 bases in the middle. This CDR3 reads CASSTILTGDSNQPQHF. The CDR3 bases are TGTGCCAGCAGTACAATCCTGACGGGGGATAGCAATCAGCCCCAGCATTTT.

This clonotype was picked up a small number of times. This rearrangement joins TRBV7-3 to TRBJ2-3; 9 positions match TRBD2. CDR1 SGHTA and CDR2 FQGTGA come from the germline V gene. The CDR3 has 18 amino acids. V was clipped by 0 bases and J by 2 bases; unmatched bases: 9. CDR3 bases: TGTGCCAGCAGCTTAACGATAGTTAGCGGGGGAAACACAGATACGCAGTATTTT. Its protein product is CASSLTIVSGGNTDTQYF.

In the case of this clonotype: The germline gene is not matched at one end of the junction; a read error may be the cause. This chain connects TRBV6-2 or TRBV6-3 to TRBJ1-1; D gene unclear. The CDR3 totals 14 residues. Germline CDR1 and CDR2: MNHEY and SVGEGT. The CDR3 sequence is CASSDSWTPGGAFF. The CDR3, as DNA: TGTGCCAGCAGTGACTCTTGGACCCCCGGAGGAGCTTTCTTT.

This clonotype was picked up a small number of times. The chain joins TRBV20-1 to TRBJ1-2; 7 bases align to TRBD1. Germline CDR1 is DFQATT and CDR2 is SNEGSKA (reference sequence). Unmatched junction bases numbered 8, after V lost 6 bases and J lost 7 bases. The CDR3 runs to 12 residues. The chain's CDR3 is CSAQGEGSGYTF. The CDR3 DNA sequence: TGCAGTGCCCAGGGGGAGGGCTCTGGCTACACCTTC.

The chain carries TRBV20-1 and TRBJ1-1; D not resolved. V lost 2 bases and J 5 bases, leaving 15 bases between the germline ends. Germline CDR1 reads DFQATT; CDR2 reads SNEGSKA (reference sequence). The CDR3 is 14 amino acids. CDR3 residues: CSARPLRTRTEAFF. Here the CDR3 DNA reads TGCAGTGCTAGACCGCTACGAACAAGGACTGAAGCTTTCTTT.

This clonotype showed up just a few times. The chain links TRBV27 to TRBJ1-2; D is undetermined. Trimming removed 5 bases from V and 4 bases from J, with 14 bases in between. Germline V gives CDR1 MNHEY, CDR2 SMNVEV (reference sequence). The CDR3 covers 14 residues. The CDR3 DNA reads as TGTGCCAGCAGTACTTGGCAGGACCCCTATGGCTACACCTTC. Translation gives CASSTWQDPYGYTF.

This clonotype has a handful of counts. This chain connects TRBV7-2 to TRBJ2-3, with D possibly being TRBD1 or TRBD2 (6 bases each). Trimming shortened V by 2 bases and J by 1 base, and 16 bases separated the two germline ends. CDR1 and CDR2 (germline): SGHTA, FQGNSA. The CDR3 length is 17 residues. This CDR3 is CASSLKVGGGGTDTQYF. In nucleotides, the CDR3 is TGTGCCAGCAGCTTAAAAGTGGGGGGCGGGGGCACAGATACGCAGTATTTT.

V usage is TRBV14 and J usage is TRBJ1-1; 7 bases fit TRBD1. This CDR3 region has 16 residues. Germline lookup yields CDR1 SGHDN and CDR2 FVKESK. J lost 5 bases, V lost 0 bases, and 9 bases had no gene match. The CDR3, as DNA: TGTGCCAGCAGCCAAGATCGCCTAAACAGGGGTACTGAAGCTTTCTTT. This gives the protein CASSQDRLNRGTEAFF.

This chain connects TRBV9 to TRBJ1-1; tentatively, D is TRBD1 (6 bases). CDR1 and CDR2 from the germline V gene are SGDLS and YYNGEE. V gave up 4 bases and J gave up 5 bases, with 12 bases separating them. This CDR3 comprises 13 residues. CDR3 region: CASSQLGTTEAFF. In DNA form, the CDR3 reads TGTGCCAGCAGCCAGTTAGGGACAACTGAAGCTTTCTTT.

This sequence joins TRBV10-3 and TRBJ2-1, with a weak D call TRBD1 (6 bases). The CDR3 is 14 amino acids. The V gene lost 5 bases and the J gene lost 5 bases, with 13 bases spanning the gap. From germline, CDR1 is ENHRY and CDR2 SYGVKD. For the CDR3, the DNA is TGTGCCATCAGTCCGGGACACCCTAACAATGAGCAGTTCTTC. Its translation: CAISPGHPNNEQFF.

The table lists this clonotype with a few counts. The chain joins TRBV6-6 to TRBJ1-2; D might be TRBD1 (6 bases). The CDR3 totals 14 residues. Germline CDR1 reads MNHNY; CDR2 reads SVGAGI (reference sequence). Trimming removed 5 bases at V and 3 bases at J, with 13 bases between. CDR3 DNA: TGTGCCAGCAGTACCTTCCCAGGGGACTATGGCTACACCTTC. Residues: CASSTFPGDYGYTF.

The rearrangement uses TRBV25-1 and TRBJ2-1; D is unresolved. With the DNA end fitting TRBJ2-7 better, the J assignment may be wrong. This CDR3 has 16 amino acids. CDR1 MGHDK and CDR2 SYGVNS come from the germline V gene. The CDR3 DNA is TGTGCCAGCAGTGAAGTTAAGGAGAGCTCCTACAATGAGCAGTACTTC. It yields the protein CASSEVKESSYNEQYF.

This clonotype showed up just a few times. Here the CDR3 reads CASGLVVEETQYF. The CDR3 region has the DNA TGTGCCAGCGGACTAGTAGTTGAGGAGACCCAGTACTTC. The J gene is TRBJ2-4, the V gene TRBV7-2, with 7 bases that match TRBD2. The DNA matches TRBJ2-5 better at its end, which makes the J call doubtful. The length of the CDR3 is 13 residues. CDR1 is SGHTA, CDR2 FQGNSA, per germline.

The chain couples TRBV2 to TRBJ1-1; no reliable D call. Trimming removed 2 bases from V and 1 base from J, with 11 bases in between. In germline, CDR1 is SNHLY, CDR2 FYNNEI. This CDR3 contains 15 residues. This CDR3 is CASSEMQAENTEAFF. The CDR3 DNA reads TGTGCCAGCAGTGAAATGCAGGCGGAGAACACTGAAGCTTTCTTT.

V and J are TRBV2 and TRBJ1-5; the match to TRBD1 covers 9 bases. Per the germline V gene, CDR1 is SNHLY and CDR2 is FYNNEI. The CDR3 extends over 15 amino acids. The V segment lost 6 bases and the J segment 9 bases; nucleotides outside the gene matches: 12. DNA for the CDR3: TGTGCCAGCAGACGGGACAGGGCAACGAGGGGGCCCCAGCATTTT. The encoded protein is CASRRDRATRGPQHF.